This TCR beta chain was sequenced for a study of blood T cell repertoires in COVID-19. In the authors' methods: Estimated nucleated cell counts came from reference gene primer amplification. TCRdb's copy holds only in-frame clones and misses some; the assay was immunoSEQ multiplex PCR. The D gene and trimming were derived from the DNA, and the V and J assignments and clone size from that table. Of 240,000 or so clones detected, around 85% appear once; the ten largest clones hold 6.2%. The receptor was isolated from a man between 60 and 70 years old with acute or convalescent COVID-19. Sequences were obtained from peripheral blood.

The CDR3 here is CSANREGYTF. In nucleotides, the CDR3 is TGCAGTGCTAACAGGGAGGGCTACACCTTC. V usage is TRBV20-1 and J usage is TRBJ1-2, with a possible D match to TRBD1 (6 bases). V lost 4 bases, J lost 8 bases, and 8 bases lay in between. This CDR3 contains 10 residues. Germline lookup yields CDR1 DFQATT and CDR2 SNEGSKA (reference sequence).